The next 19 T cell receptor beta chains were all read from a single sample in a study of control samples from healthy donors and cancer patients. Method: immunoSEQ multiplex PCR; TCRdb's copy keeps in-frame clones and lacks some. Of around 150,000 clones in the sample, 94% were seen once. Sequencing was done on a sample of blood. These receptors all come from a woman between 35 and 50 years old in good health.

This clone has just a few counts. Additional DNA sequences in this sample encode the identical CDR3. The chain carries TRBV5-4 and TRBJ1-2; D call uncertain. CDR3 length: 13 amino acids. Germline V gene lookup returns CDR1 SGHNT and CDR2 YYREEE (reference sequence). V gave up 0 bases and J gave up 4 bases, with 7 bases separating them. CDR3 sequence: CASSLAGSYGYTF. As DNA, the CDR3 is TGTGCCAGCAGCTTGGCGGGTTCCTATGGCTACACCTTC. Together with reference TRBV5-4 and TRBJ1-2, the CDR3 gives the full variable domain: ETGVTQSPTHLIKTRGQQVTLRCSSQSGHNTVSWYQQALGQGPQFIFQYYREEENGRGNFPPRFSGLQFPNYSSELNVNALELDDSALYLCASSLAGSYGYTFGSGTRLTVV.

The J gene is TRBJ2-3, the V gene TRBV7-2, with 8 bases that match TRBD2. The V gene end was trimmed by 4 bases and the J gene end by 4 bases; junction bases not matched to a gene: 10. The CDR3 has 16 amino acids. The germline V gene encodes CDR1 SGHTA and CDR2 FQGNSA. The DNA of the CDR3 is TGTGCCAGCAGCTCCTTGAGGACTAGCAACGCAGATACGCAGTATTTT. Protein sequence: CASSSLRTSNADTQYF.

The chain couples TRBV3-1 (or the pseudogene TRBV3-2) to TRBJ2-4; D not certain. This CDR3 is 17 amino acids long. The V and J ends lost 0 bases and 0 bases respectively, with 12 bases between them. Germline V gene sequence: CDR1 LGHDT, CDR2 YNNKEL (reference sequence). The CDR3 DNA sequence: TGTGCCAGCAGCCAAGATCGGGCAATTGTAGCCAAAAACATTCAGTACTTC. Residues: CASSQDRAIVAKNIQYF.

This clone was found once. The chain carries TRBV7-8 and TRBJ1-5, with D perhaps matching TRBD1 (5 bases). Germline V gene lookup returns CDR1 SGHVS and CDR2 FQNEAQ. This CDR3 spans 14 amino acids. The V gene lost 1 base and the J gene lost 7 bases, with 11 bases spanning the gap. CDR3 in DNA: TGTGCCAGCAGCTTAGTCAGGGATGGACAGCCCCAGCATTTT. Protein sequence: CASSLVRDGQPQHF.

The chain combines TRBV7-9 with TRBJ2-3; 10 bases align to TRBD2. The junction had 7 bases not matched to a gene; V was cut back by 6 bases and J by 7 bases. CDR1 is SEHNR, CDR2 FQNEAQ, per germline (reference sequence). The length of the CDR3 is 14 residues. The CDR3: CASRERGGVNTQYF. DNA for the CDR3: TGTGCCAGCAGAGAGCGGGGGGGTGTAAATACGCAGTATTTT.

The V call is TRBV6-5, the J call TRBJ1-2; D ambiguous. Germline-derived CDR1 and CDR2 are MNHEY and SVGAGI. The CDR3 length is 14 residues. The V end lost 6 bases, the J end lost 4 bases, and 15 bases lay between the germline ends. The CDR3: CASRPTAVVYGYTF. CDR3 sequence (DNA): TGTGCCAGCAGGCCGACGGCAGTAGTCTATGGCTACACCTTC.

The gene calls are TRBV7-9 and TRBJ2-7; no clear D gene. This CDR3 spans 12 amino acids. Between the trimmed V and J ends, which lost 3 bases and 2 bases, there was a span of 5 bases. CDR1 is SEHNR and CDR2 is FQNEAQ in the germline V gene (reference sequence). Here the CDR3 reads CASSFGAYEQYF. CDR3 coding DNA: TGTGCCAGCAGCTTCGGTGCCTACGAGCAGTACTTC.

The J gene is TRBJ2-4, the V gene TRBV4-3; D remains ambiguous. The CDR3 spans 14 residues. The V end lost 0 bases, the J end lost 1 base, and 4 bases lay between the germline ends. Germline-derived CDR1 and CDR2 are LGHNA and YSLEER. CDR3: CASSQELAKNIQYF. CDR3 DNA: TGCGCCAGCAGCCAAGAGTTGGCCAAAAACATTCAGTACTTC.

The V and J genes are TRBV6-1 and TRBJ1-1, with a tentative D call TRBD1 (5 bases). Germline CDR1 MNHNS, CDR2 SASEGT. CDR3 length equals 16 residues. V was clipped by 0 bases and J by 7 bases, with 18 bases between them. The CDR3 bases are TGTGCCAGCAGTGAAGCGATAGGGGCCGGGAAGAATGAAGCTTTCTTT. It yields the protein CASSEAIGAGKNEAFF.

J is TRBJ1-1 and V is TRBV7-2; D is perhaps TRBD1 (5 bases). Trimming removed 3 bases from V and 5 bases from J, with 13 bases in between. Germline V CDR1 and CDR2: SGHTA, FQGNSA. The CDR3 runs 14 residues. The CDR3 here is CASSFPQGLTEAFF. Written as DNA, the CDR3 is TGTGCCAGCAGCTTCCCCCAGGGACTAACTGAAGCTTTCTTT. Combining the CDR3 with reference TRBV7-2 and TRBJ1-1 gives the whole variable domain GAGVSQSPSNKVTEKGKDVELRCDPISGHTALYWYRQSLGQGLEFLIYFQGNSAPDKSGLPSDRFSAERTGGSVSTLTIQRTQQEDSAVYLCASSFPQGLTEAFFGQGTRLTVV.

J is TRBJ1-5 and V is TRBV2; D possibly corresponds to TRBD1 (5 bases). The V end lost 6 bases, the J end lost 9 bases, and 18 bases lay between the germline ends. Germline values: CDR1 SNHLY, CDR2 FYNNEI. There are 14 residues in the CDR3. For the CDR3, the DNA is TGTGCCAGCAGGACGGACACCCTGGTGGGGCCCCAGCATTTT. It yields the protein CASRTDTLVGPQHF.

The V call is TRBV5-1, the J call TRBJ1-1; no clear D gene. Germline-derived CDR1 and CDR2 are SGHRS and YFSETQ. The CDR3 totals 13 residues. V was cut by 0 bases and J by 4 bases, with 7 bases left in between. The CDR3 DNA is TGCGCCAGCAGCTTGGAGGATTTCACTGAAGCTTTCTTT. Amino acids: CASSLEDFTEAFF.

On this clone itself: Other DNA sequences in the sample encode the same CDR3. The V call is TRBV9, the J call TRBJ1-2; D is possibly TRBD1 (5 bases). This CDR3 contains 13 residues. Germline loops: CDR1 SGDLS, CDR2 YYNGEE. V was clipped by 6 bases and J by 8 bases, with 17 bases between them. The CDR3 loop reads CASTLGGGGGYTF. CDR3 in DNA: TGTGCCAGCACCTTGGGGGGTGGGGGGGGCTACACCTTC.

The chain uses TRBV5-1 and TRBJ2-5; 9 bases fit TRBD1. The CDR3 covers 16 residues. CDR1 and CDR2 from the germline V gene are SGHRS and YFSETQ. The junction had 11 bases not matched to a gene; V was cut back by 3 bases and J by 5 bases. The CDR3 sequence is CASSSNGQGSIETQYF. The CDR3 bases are TGCGCCAGCAGCTCTAACGGACAGGGGTCCATCGAGACCCAGTACTTC.

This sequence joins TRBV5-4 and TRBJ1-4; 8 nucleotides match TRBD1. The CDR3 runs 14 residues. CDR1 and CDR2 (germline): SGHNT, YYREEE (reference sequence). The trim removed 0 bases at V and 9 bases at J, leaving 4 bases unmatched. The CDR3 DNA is TGTGCCAGCAGCTTGGTGGGACAGGAACAAAAACTGTTTTTT. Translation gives CASSLVGQEQKLFF.

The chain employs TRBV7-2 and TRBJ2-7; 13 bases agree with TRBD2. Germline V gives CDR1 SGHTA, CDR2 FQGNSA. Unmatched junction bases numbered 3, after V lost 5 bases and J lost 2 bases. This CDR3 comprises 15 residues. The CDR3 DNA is TGTGCCAGCAGCCGGACTAGCGGGAGTGCCTACGAGCAGTACTTC. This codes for CASSRTSGSAYEQYF.

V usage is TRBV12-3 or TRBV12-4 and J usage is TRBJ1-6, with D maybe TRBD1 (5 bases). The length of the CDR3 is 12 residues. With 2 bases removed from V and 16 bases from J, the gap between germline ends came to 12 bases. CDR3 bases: TGTGCCAGCAGTTTAACGACAGAATTACTCCACTTT. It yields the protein CASSLTTELLHF.

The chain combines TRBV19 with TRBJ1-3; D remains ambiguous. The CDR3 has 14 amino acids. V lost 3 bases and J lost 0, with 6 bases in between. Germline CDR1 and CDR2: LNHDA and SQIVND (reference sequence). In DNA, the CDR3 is TGTGCCAGTAGTATCAGGATCTCTGGAAACACCATATATTTT. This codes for CASSIRISGNTIYF.

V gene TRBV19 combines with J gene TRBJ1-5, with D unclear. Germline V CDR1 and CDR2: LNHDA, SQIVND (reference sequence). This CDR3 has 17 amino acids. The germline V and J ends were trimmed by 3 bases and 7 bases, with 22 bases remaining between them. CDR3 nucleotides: TGTGCCAGTAGTATTCGATTGGGGATCGATCGCGGGCAGCCCCAGCATTTT. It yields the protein CASSIRLGIDRGQPQHF.